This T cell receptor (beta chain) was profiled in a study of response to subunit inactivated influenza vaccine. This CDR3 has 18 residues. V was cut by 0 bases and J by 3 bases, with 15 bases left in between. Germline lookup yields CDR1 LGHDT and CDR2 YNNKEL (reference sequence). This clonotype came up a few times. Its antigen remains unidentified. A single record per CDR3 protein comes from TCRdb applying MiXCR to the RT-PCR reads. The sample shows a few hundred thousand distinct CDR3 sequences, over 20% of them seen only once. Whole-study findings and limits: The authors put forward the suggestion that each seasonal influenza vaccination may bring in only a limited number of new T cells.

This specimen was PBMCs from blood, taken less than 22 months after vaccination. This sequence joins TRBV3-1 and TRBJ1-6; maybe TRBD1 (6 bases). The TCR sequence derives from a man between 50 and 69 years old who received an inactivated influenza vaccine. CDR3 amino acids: CASSQDPSKGGYNSPLHF. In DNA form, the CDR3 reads TGTGCCAGCAGCCAAGATCCGAGCAAAGGGGGCTATAATTCACCCCTCCACTTT.